The 7 T cell receptor beta chains reported below all come from one sample, sequenced in a study of T-cell reconstitution after alpha-beta-depleted transplantation in children. Unique molecular identifiers were built into the TCRbeta library. TCRdb used MiXCR to reprocess the PCR reads, holding one entry per CDR3 protein. The data show approximately 400,000 distinct CDR3 sequences, 15% to 20% seen once. Sequenced material: PBMCs, mostly from graft donor cells, taken 360 days after TCRalphabeta/CD19-depleted stem cell transplant. The receptors were gathered from a boy under two years old who had a stem cell transplant for Wiskott-Aldrich syndrome, so the T cells may come from the graft donor.

This rearrangement joins TRBV20-1 to TRBJ2-2, with no clear D. This CDR3 comprises 13 residues. V dropped 7 bases and J dropped 0 bases, with 9 bases sitting between them. Per germline, CDR1 DFQATT and CDR2 SNEGSKA (reference sequence). DNA for the CDR3: TGCAGTGAGGGCAGCCCGAACACCGGGGAGCTGTTTTTT. Encoded protein: CSEGSPNTGELFF.

The chain is built from TRBV24-1 and TRBJ2-1; D remains unclear. Trimming stripped 2 bases from V and 6 bases from J, with 7 bases between. The CDR3 runs to 13 residues. Germline CDR1 KGHDR, CDR2 SFDVKD. Written as DNA, the CDR3 is TGTGCCACCAGTGATTCCAAGTCCAATGAGCAGTTCTTC. Translated: CATSDSKSNEQFF.

This clonotype was detected a few times. The chain links TRBV10-3 to TRBJ1-2; D might be TRBD1 (5 bases). Germline CDR1 ENHRY, CDR2 SYGVKD. V was cut by 4 bases and J by 6 bases, with 9 bases left in between. This CDR3 region has 12 residues. CDR3 nucleotide sequence: TGTGCCATCAGTGTCGGGGGGGATGGCTACACCTTC. The encoded protein is CAISVGGDGYTF.

The V and J genes are TRBV27 and TRBJ2-5, with D uncertain. Germline V gene sequence: CDR1 MNHEY, CDR2 SMNVEV (reference sequence). Between the trimmed V and J ends, which lost 5 bases and 0 bases, there was a span of 10 bases. The CDR3 is 14 amino acids. DNA for the CDR3: TGTGCCAGCAGTGTAACAGCGTACCAAGAGACCCAGTACTTC. Its translation: CASSVTAYQETQYF.

The genes are TRBV12-3 or TRBV12-4 and TRBJ2-1; D is perhaps TRBD1 (6 bases). Trimming stripped 7 bases from V and 2 bases from J, with 18 bases between. CDR3 length: 16 amino acids. CDR3 in DNA: TGTGCCAGCAAGAATCGTGGGGGCAGCACCTACAATGAGCAGTTCTTC. Translated: CASKNRGGSTYNEQFF.

This clonotype appeared a few times. This chain joins TRBV5-5 and TRBJ1-5; D is unresolved. Per the germline V gene, CDR1 is SGHKS and CDR2 is YYEKEE (reference sequence). The CDR3 extends over 15 amino acids. Trimming shortened V by 0 bases and J by 3 bases, and 10 bases separated the two germline ends. The CDR3 coding sequence is TGTGCCAGCAGCTTGGAAGCTGTGGTCAATCAGCCCCAGCATTTT. It translates to CASSLEAVVNQPQHF.

The V gene is TRBV12-3 or TRBV12-4, the J gene TRBJ2-3, with 13 bases that match TRBD2. The length of the CDR3 is 15 residues. V lost 6 bases, J lost 2 bases, and 2 bases stayed unmatched. CDR3 in amino acids: CASRLAGGVTDTQYF. The CDR3 DNA sequence: TGTGCCAGCAGACTAGCGGGAGGGGTCACAGATACGCAGTATTTT.